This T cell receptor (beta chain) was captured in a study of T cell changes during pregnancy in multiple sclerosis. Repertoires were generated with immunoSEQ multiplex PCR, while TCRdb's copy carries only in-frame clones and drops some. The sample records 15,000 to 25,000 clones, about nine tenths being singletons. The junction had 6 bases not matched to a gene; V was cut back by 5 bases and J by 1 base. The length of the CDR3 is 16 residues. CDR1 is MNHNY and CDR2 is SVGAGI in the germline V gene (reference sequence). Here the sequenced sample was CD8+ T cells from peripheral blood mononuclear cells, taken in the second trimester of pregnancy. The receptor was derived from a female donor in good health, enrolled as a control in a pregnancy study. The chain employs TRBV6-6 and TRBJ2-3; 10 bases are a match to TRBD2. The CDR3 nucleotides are TGTGCCAGCAGTGGCCTCCTAGCGGGGGGCACAGATACGCAGTATTTT. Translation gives CASSGLLAGGTDTQYF.